This T cell receptor beta chain emerged from a study of T cells in localized non-small cell lung cancer. Whole-study findings and limits: The highest T cell clonality was in uninvolved adjacent lung, above tumor. A median of 57 of the top 100 tumor clones appeared in adjacent lung, which was paired and uninvolved. The study sequenced only one region of the tumor. As a result, intratumor heterogeneity could not be excluded and remains possible.

A remark on this clone: The antigen remains undetermined.

TCRdb keeps only in-frame clones here, not all; method: immunoSEQ multiplex PCR. This repertoire shows approximately 28,000 clones, about nine tenths found once; its top ten account for 4% to 5%. CDR1 is LNHDA and CDR2 is SQIVND in the germline V gene (reference sequence). The CDR3 length is 14 residues. Trimming cost V 5 bases and J 5 bases; bases outside gene matches: 5. The rearrangement joins TRBV19 to TRBJ2-3; 9 positions match TRBD1. Sample: peripheral blood mononuclear cells, taken before any cancer treatment. The sequence was collected from a woman aged 40-70 years with stage III lung adenocarcinoma. CDR3 bases: TGTGCCAGTAGTCCGGGACAGGGAGAAGATACGCAGTATTTT. Its translation is CASSPGQGEDTQYF.